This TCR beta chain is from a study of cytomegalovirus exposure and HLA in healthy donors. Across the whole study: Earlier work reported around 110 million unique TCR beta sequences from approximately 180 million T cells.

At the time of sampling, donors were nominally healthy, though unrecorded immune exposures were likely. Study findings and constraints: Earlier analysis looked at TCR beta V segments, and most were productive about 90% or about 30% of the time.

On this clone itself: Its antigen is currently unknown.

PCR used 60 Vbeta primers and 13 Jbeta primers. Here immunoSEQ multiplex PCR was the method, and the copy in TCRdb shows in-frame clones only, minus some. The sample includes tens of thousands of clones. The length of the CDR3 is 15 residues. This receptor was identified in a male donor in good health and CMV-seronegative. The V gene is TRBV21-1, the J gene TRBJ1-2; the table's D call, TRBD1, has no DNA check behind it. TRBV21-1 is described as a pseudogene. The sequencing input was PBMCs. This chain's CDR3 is CASSPPGCRGYGYTF. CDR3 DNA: TGTGCCAGCAGCCCCCCGGGTTGCAGGGGGTATGGCTACACCTTC.